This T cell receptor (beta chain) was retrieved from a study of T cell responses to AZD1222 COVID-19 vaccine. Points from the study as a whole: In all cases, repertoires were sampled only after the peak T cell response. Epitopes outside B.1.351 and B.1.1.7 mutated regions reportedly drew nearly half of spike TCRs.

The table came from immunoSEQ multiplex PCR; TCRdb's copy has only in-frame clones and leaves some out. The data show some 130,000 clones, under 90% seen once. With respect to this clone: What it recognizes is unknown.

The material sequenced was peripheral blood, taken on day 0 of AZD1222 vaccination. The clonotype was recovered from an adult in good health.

This chain's CDR3 is CASSLIAYEQYF. The CDR3 bases are TGCGCCAGCAGCTTGATTGCGTACGAGCAGTACTTC. The chain uses TRBV5-1 and TRBJ2-7, with D unclear. The CDR3 is 12 amino acids. V was clipped by 1 base and J by 4 bases, with 6 bases between them. The germline V gene has CDR1 SGHRS and CDR2 YFSETQ.